The T cell receptor beta chain under discussion was sequenced for a study of beta chain features in type 1 diabetes. Study results and limitations: Patients' naive, central memory and Treg TCRB repertoires seemed closer to one another than those of healthy donors. Resolution of whether HLA type affects TCRB rearrangement was not achieved here. A pattern of fewer insertions and more deletions at VDJ junctions was seen in type 1 diabetes patients.

The study reverse transcribed the entire isolated RNA, so it sequenced expressed TCRB transcripts. The assay was immunoSEQ multiplex PCR, and TCRdb's table has in-frame clones only and misses some. The sample records 900,000 or so clones, about a sixth being singletons. On this clone: The target antigen is unknown.

The sequencing input was naive CD4+ T cells from blood. The TCR sequence derives from a woman aged 18-29 years in good health.

The CDR3 region is CASRYQPNEKLFF. The CDR3 coding sequence is TGTGCCAGCAGATATCAGCCGAATGAAAAACTGTTTTTT. The V gene is TRBV5-5, the J gene TRBJ1-4; no firm D call. The CDR3 is made up of 13 amino acids. The V and J ends lost 5 bases and 5 bases respectively, with 10 bases between them. Germline CDR1 reads SGHKS; CDR2 reads YYEKEE (reference sequence). Looking up the rest from reference TRBV5-5 and TRBJ1-4 gives the full variable domain: DAGVTQSPTHLIKTRGQQVTLRCSPISGHKSVSWYQQVLGQGPQFIFQYYEKEERGRGNFPDRFSARQFPNYSSELNVNALLLGDSALYLCASRYQPNEKLFFGSGTQLSVL.